The present T cell receptor beta chain was sequenced within a study of blood T cell repertoires in COVID-19. Study-wide background: Some COVID-19 samples were acute and others convalescent; all came from the United States, Italy and Spain.

This table comes from immunoSEQ multiplex PCR, and its TCRdb copy is limited to in-frame clones, with some not included. Of under 150,000 clones listed, approximately 82% are singletons. V dropped 3 bases and J dropped 2 bases, with 9 bases sitting between them. CDR1 and CDR2 from the germline V gene are LNHDA and SQIVND (reference sequence). The CDR3 runs 14 residues. The sequence derives from a man in his 70s with active or convalescent COVID-19. The chain joins TRBV19 to TRBJ2-3; D may be TRBD2 (6 bases). What was sequenced was peripheral blood. The CDR3 reads CASSMGLLTDTQYF. The DNA of the CDR3 is TGTGCCAGTAGTATGGGACTTCTCACAGATACGCAGTATTTT.